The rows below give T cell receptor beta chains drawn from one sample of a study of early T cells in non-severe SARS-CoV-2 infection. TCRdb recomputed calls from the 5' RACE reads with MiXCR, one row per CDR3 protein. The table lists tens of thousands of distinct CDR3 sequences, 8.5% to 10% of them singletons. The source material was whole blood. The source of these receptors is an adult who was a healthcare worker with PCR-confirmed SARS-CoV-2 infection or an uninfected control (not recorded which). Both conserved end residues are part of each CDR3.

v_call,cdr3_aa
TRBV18,CASSRGRTYEQYF
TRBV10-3,CAIRATTQGIDTDTQYF
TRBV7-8,CASSFRTEAFF
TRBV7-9,CASSLILAVGRGANVLTF
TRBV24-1,CATSDPRGRDWWDEQFF
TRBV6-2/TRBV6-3,CASSSQWGTEAFF
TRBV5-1,CASSLGGWSTDTQYF
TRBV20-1,CSALGTGQETQYF
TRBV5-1,CASSLQVAGETQYF
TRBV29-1,CSVAGAQNIQYF
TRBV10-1,CASSVAGGPGDTQYF
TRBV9,CASSNTGEEQYF
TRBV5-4,CASSGIGQASFGELFF
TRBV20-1,CSALTTSGGRDDTQYF
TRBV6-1,CASSRTGTGGRGSEKLFF
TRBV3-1,CASSQKGNYGYTF
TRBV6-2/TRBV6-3,CASGAGVEQYF
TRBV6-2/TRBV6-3,CASLRGGTTDTQYF
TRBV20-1,CSAGLDLSSYNEQFF
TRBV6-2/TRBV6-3,CASSYLLGSDTQYF
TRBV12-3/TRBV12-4,CASSPRSEAFF
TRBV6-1,CASSILAGDDDEQFF
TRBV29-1,CSVEGQNLQETQYF
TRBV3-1,CASSRKSRETEAFF
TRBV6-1,CAAGGQGGTEQYF
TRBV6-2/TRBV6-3,CASILDGATNEKLFF
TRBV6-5,CASSYSSGGGYTDTQYF
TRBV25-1,CASRINTEAFF
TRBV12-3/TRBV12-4,CASSFGQGGYEQFF
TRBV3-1,CASSHRLAGGYEQYF
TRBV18,CASSTQGSTEAFF